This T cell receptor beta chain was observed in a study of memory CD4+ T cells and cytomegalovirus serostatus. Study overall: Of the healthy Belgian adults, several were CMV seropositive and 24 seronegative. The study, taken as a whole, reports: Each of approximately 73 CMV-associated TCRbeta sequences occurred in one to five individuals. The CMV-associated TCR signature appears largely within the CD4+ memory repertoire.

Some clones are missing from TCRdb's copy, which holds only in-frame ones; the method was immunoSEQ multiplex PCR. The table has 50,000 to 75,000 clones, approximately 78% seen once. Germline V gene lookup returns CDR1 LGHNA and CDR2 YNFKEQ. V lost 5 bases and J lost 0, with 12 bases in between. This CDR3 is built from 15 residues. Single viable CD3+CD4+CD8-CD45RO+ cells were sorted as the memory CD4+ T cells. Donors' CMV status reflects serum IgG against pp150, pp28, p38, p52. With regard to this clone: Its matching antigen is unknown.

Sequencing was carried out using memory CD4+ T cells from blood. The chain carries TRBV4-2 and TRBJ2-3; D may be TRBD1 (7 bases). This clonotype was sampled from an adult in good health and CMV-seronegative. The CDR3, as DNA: TGTGCCAGCAGCGCGGGGACAGAGAGCACAGATACGCAGTATTTT. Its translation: CASSAGTESTDTQYF.